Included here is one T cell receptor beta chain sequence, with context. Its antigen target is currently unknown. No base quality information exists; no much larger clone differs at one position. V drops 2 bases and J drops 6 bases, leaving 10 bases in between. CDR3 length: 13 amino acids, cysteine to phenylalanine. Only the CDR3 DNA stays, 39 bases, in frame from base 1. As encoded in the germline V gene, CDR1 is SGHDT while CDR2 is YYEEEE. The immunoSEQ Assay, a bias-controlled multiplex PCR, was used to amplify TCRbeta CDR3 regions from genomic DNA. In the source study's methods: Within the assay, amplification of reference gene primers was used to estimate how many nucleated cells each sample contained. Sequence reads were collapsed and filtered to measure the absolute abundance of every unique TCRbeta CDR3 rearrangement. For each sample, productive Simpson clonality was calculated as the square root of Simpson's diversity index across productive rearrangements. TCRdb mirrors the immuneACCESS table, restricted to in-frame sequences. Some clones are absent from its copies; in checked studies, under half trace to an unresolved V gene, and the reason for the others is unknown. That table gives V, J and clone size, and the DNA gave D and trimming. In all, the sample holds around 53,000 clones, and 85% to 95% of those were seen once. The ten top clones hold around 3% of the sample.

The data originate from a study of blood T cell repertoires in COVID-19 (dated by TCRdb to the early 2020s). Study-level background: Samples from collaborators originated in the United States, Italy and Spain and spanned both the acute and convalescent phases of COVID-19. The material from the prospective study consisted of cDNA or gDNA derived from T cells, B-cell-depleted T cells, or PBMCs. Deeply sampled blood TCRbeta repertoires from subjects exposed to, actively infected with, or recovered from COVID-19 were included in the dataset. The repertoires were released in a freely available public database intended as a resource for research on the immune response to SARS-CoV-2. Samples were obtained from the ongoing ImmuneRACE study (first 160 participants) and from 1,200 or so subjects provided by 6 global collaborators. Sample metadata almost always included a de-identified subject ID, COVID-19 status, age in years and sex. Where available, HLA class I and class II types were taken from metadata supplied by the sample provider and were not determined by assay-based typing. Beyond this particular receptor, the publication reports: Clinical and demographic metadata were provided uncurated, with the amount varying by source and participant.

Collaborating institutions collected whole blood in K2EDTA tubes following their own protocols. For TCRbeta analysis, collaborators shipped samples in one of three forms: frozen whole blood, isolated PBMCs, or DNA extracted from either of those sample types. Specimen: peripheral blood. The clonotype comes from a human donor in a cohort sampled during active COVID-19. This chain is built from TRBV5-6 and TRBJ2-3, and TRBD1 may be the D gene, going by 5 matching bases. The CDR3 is CASSFRQLDTQYF. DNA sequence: TGTGCCAGCAGCTTTAGACAGTTGGATACGCAGTATTTT.